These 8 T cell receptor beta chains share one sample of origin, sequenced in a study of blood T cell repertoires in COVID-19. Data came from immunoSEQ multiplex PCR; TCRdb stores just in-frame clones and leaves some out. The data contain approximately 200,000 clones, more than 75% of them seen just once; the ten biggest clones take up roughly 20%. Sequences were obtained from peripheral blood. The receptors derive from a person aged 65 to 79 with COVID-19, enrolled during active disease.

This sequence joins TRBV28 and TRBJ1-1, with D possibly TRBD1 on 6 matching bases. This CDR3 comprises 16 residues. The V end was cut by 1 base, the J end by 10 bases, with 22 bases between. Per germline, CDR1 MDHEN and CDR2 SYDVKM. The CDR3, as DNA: TGTGCCAGCAGTTTATTGAAGGGGGGGGCTGAAGAGGGAGCTTTCTTT. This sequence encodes CASSLLKGGAEEGAFF.

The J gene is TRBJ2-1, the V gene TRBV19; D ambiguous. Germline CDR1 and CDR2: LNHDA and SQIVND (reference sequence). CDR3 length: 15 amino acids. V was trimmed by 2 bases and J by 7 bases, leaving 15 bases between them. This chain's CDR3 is CASSISAAVANEQFF. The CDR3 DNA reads TGTGCCAGTAGTATAAGCGCTGCCGTCGCTAATGAGCAGTTCTTC. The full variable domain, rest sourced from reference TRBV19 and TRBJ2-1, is DGGITQSPKYLFRKEGQNVTLSCEQNLNHDAMYWYRQDPGQGLRLIYYSQIVNDFQKGDIAEGYSVSREKKESFPLTVTSAQKNPTAFYLCASSISAAVANEQFFGPGTRLTVL.

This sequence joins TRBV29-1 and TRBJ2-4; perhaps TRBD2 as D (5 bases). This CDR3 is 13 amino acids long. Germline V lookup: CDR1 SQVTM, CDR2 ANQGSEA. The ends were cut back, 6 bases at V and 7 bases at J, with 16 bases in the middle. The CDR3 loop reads CSVSQGSLNIQYF. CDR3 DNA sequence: TGCAGCGTCTCTCAAGGGAGTTTGAACATTCAGTACTTC.

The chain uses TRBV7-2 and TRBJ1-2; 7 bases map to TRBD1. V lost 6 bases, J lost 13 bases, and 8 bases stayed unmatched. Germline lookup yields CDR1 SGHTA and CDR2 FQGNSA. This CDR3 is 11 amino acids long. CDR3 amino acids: CASRIRGFATF. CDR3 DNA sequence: TGTGCCAGCAGAATCAGGGGGTTTGCCACCTTC.

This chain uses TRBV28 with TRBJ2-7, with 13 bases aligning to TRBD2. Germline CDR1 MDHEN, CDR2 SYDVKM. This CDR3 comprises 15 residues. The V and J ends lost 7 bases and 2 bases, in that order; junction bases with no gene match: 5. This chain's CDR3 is CASTRLAGGPYEQYF. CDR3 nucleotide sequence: TGTGCCAGCACACGACTAGCGGGAGGCCCCTACGAGCAGTACTTC.

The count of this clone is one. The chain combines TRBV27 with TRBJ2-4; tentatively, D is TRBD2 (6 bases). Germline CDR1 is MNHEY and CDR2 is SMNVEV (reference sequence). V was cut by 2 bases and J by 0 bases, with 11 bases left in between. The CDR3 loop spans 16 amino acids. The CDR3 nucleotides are TGTGCCAGCAGTTTAGGTAGGCGGGGAGCCAAAAACATTCAGTACTTC. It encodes CASSLGRRGAKNIQYF.

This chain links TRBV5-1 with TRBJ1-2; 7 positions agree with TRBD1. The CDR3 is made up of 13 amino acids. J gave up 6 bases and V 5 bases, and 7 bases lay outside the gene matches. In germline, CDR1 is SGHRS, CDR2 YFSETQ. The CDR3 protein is CASSRDSGDGYTF. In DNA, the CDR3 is TGCGCCAGCAGTCGGGACAGTGGGGATGGCTACACCTTC.

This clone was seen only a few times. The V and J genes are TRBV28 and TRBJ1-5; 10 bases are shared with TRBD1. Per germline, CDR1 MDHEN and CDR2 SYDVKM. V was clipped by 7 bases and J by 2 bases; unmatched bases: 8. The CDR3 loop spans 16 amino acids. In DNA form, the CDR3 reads TGTGCCAGCACTACTGACAGGGGGCGCGGCAATCAGCCCCAGCATTTT. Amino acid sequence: CASTTDRGRGNQPQHF.